What follows is one T cell receptor beta chain and its context. The antigen is undetermined. Unique-molecular-identifier-tagged TCR beta cDNA libraries were used. TCRdb ran MiXCR on the PCR reads and lists one entry per CDR3 protein. Found here are hundreds of thousands of distinct CDR3 sequences, 55% to 60% of them singletons; the top ten hold about 11%. V lost 5 bases to trimming and J lost 7 bases; unmatched junction nucleotides: 12. CDR1 is MNHEY, CDR2 SMNVEV, per germline (reference sequence). The CDR3 spans 16 residues. The source of the sample is a study of post-analysis software for immune sequencing data. Study results and caveats: About five TRBV segments, including TRBV5-6, TRBV5-1 and TRBV20-1, were more frequent in patients than controls. Compared against controls, patients with multiple sclerosis displayed significantly lower normalized Chao1 diversity.

The source material was blood. The chain has TRBV27 and TRBJ1-5; TRBD1 aligns across 9 bases. The TCR was taken from a girl aged 2 to 10 with multiple sclerosis. In DNA form, the CDR3 reads TGTGCCAGCAGTCCCGGGACAGGGTCGCACCACCAGCCCCAGCATTTT. Its translation is CASSPGTGSHHQPQHF.